A selection of T cell receptor beta chains follows, all from one sample in a study of T cell responses to AZD1222 COVID-19 vaccine. Profiling relied on immunoSEQ multiplex PCR, and the TCRdb table lists in-frame clones only, not all of them. The sample records approximately 100,000 clones, around nine tenths being singletons. Sample: peripheral blood, taken on day 0 of AZD1222 vaccination. The receptors shown here come from an adult in good health. The CDR3 runs from the conserved cysteine through the conserved F or W. The D gene is left open where the match is weak. Clone size is shown for a subset of rows, as once, few, many or a class of expanded clone.

len	v_gene	d_gene	abundance	j_gene	CDR3aa	CDR3nt
15	TRBV6-2/TRBV6-3	TRBD1	.	TRBJ2-1	CASSPGTGSYNEQFF	TGTGCCAGCAGTCCCGGGACAGGGTCCTACAATGAGCAGTTCTTC
14	TRBV7-9	.	once	TRBJ2-7	CASQPPGTGYEQYF	TGTGCCAGCCAACCACCCGGGACGGGATACGAGCAGTACTTC
14	TRBV5-1	.	.	TRBJ2-7	CASSDQGTPYEQYF	TGCGCCAGCAGCGATCAGGGAACCCCGTACGAGCAGTACTTC
15	TRBV7-9	.	.	TRBJ2-1	CASSSLSGAGNEQFF	TGTGCCAGCAGCTCTTTGTCGGGTGCGGGTAATGAGCAGTTCTTC
20	TRBV4-2	TRBD2	.	TRBJ2-1	CASSANPVAGGLPGYNEQFF	TGTGCCAGCAGCGCAAACCCCGTAGCGGGAGGACTGCCTGGCTACAATGAGCAGTTCTTC
11	TRBV20-1	.	.	TRBJ2-7	CSASNYDEQYF	TGCAGTGCTAGTAATTATGACGAGCAGTACTTC
13	TRBV18	.	.	TRBJ2-3	CASSSRVTDTQYF	TGTGCCAGCTCATCCCGGGTCACAGATACGCAGTATTTT
16	TRBV5-1	TRBD2	.	TRBJ2-2	CASKLGLAGSTGELFF	TGCGCCAGCAAACTGGGACTAGCGGGTAGCACCGGGGAGCTGTTTTTT
14	TRBV9	TRBD1	.	TRBJ2-2	CASTGQGVTGELFF	TGTGCCAGCACGGGACAGGGTGTTACCGGGGAGCTGTTTTTT
16	TRBV7-8	TRBD1	.	TRBJ1-1	CASSLAVGTALFGAFF	TGTGCCAGCAGCTTAGCGGTGGGGACAGCTCTTTTTGGCGCTTTCTTT
14	TRBV27	TRBD1	.	TRBJ1-2	CASSRDRGSYGYTF	TGTGCCAGCAGTCGAGACAGGGGAAGCTATGGCTACACCTTC
16	TRBV5-1	TRBD2	.	TRBJ2-4	CASSSGLATAKNIQYF	TGCGCCAGCAGCTCCGGACTAGCGACGGCCAAAAACATTCAGTACTTC
13	TRBV6-2/TRBV6-3	TRBD1	.	TRBJ2-1	CASSFTGDNEQFF	TGTGCCAGCAGTTTCACAGGGGACAATGAGCAGTTCTTC
14	TRBV11-1	.	.	TRBJ2-7	CASSLAGRGNEQYF	TGTGCCAGCAGCTTAGCAGGCAGGGGCAACGAGCAGTACTTC
17	TRBV4-2	TRBD2	.	TRBJ2-7	CASSQGGLAGVKDEQYF	TGTGCCAGCAGCCAAGGGGGGTTGGCGGGGGTGAAAGACGAGCAGTACTTC
14	TRBV29-1	.	.	TRBJ2-2	CSVRTRGGTGELFF	TGCAGCGTTCGGACACGCGGCGGAACCGGGGAGCTGTTTTTT